This TCR beta chain was obtained from a study of beta chain features in type 1 diabetes. Study outcomes and limitations: Compared to healthy donors, patients appeared to have naive, central memory and Treg TCRB repertoires that were more alike. It was not settled here whether HLA type affects TCRB rearrangement. Since sequencing was performed on cDNA, cells with high TCR expression could be over-represented.

Reverse transcription of all isolated RNA meant that expressed TCRB transcripts were sequenced. Some clones are missing from TCRdb's copy, which holds only in-frame ones; the method was immunoSEQ multiplex PCR. The data show under 500,000 clones, with over 25% seen just once and 0.05% to 0.065% held by the top ten. Details on this clone: Its antigen is unidentified.

This CDR3 is built from 16 residues. V lost 0 bases to trimming and J lost 0 bases; unmatched junction nucleotides: 5. In germline, CDR1 is SQVTM, CDR2 ANQGSEA. Sort purity for all populations was recorded as exceeding 98%. What was sequenced was naive CD4+ T cells from blood. The sequence was obtained from a man between 18 and 35 years old in good health. The rearrangement uses TRBV29-1 and TRBJ2-1, with 7 bases lining up with TRBD2. CDR3 coding DNA: TGCAGCGTTGAAGATAATCGCGGGAGCTCCTACAATGAGCAGTTCTTC. Its translation is CSVEDNRGSSYNEQFF.